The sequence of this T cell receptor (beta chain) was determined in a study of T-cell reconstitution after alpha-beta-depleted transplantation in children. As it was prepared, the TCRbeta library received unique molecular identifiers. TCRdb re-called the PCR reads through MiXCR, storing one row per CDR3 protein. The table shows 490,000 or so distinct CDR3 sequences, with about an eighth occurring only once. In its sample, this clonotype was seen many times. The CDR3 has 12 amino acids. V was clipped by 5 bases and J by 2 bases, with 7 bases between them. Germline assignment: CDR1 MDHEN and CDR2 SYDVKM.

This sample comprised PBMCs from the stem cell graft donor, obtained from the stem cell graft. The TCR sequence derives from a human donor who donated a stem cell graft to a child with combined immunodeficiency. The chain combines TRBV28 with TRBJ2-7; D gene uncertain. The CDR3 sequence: CASSQHTYEQYF. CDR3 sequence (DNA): TGTGCCAGCAGTCAACACACCTACGAGCAGTACTTC.